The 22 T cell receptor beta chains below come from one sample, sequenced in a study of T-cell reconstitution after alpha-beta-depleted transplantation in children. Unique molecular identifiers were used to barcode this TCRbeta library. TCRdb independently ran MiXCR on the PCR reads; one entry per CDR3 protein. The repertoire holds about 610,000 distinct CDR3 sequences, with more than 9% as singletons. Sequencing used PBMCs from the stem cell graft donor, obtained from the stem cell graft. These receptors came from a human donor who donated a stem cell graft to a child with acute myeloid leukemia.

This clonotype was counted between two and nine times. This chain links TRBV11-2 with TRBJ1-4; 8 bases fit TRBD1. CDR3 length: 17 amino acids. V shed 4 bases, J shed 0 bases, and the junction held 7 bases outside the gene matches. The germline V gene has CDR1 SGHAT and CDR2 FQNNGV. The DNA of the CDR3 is TGTGCCAGCAGCTACAGGGGGGGGACCTCAACTAATGAAAAACTGTTTTTT. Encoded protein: CASSYRGGTSTNEKLFF.

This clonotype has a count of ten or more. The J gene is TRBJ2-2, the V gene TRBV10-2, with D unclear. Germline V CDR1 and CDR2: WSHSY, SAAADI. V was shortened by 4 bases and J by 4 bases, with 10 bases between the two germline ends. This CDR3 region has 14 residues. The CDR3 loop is CASSGLGSTGELFF. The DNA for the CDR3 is TGCGCCAGCAGTGGGTTGGGCTCCACCGGGGAGCTGTTTTTT.

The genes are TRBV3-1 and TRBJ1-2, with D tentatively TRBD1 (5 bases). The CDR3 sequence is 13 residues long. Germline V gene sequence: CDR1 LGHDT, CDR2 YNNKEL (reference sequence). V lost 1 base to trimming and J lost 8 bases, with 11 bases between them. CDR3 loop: CASSQGQGGGYTF. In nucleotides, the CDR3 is TGTGCCAGCAGCCAAGGGCAGGGTGGCGGCTACACCTTC.

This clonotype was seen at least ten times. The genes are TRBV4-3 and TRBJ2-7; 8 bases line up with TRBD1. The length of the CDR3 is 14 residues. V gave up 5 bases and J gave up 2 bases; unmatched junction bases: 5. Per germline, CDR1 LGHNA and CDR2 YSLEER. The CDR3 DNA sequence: TGCGCCAGCAGCATCGACAGGGGCCCCTACGAGCAGTACTTC. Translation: CASSIDRGPYEQYF.

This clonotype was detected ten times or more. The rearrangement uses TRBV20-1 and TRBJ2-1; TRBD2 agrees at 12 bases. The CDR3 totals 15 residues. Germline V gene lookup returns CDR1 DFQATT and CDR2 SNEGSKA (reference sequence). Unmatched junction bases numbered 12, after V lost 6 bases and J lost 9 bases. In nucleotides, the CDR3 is TGCAGTGCAGGTCCTCTAGCGGGAGGGGAAAGTGAGCAGTTCTTC. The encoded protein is CSAGPLAGGESEQFF.

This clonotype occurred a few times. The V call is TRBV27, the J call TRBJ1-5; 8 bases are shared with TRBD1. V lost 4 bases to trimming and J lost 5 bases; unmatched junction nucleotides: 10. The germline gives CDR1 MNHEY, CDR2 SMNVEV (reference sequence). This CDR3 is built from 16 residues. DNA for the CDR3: TGTGCCAGCAGTTCCCTAAGGACAGGGAATGATCAGCCCCAGCATTTT. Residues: CASSSLRTGNDQPQHF.

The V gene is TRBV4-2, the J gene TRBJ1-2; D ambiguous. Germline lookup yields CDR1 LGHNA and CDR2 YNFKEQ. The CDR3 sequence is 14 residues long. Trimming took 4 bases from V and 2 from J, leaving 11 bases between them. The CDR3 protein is CASSRRGQNYGYTF. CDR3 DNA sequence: TGTGCCAGCAGCCGCCGCGGCCAGAACTATGGCTACACCTTC.

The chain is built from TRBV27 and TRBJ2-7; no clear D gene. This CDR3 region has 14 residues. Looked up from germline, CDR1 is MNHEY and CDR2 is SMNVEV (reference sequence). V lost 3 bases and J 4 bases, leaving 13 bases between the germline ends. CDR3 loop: CASSFSSTGYEQYF. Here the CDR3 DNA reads TGTGCCAGCAGTTTTTCCTCAACGGGTTACGAGCAGTACTTC.

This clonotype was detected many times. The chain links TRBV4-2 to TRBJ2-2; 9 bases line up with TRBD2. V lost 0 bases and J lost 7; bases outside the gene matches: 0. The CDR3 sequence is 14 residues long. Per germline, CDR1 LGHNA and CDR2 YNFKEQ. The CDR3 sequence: CASSQDSGSGELFF. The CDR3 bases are TGTGCCAGCAGCCAAGATAGCGGGAGCGGGGAGCTGTTTTTT.

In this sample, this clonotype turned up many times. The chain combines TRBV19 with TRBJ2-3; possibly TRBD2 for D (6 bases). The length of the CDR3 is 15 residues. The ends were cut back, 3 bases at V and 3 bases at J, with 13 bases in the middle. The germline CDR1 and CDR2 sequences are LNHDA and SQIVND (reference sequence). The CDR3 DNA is TGTGCCAGTAGTATCCGCGGGATCCCAACAGATACGCAGTATTTT. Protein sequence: CASSIRGIPTDTQYF.

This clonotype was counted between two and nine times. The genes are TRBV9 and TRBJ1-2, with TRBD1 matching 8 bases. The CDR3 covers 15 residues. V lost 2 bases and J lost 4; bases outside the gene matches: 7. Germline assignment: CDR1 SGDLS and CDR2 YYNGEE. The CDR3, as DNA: TGTGCCAGCAGCGTCGGGGGACAGGCAGGCTATGGCTACACCTTC. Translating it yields CASSVGGQAGYGYTF.

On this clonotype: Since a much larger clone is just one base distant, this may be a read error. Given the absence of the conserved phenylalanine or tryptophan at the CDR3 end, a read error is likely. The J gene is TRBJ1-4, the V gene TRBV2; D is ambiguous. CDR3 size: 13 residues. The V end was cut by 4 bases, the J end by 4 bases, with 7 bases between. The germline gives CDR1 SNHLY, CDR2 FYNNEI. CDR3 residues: CASSGTLNEKLFY. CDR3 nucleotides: TGTGCCAGCAGTGGGACCCTTAATGAAAAACTGTTTTAT.

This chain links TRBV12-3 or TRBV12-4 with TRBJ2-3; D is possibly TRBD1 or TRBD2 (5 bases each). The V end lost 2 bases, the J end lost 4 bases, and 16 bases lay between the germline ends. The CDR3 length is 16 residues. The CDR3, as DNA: TGTGCCAGCAGTTTATTGATTGGGGGAGTTTCAGATACGCAGTATTTT. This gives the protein CASSLLIGGVSDTQYF.

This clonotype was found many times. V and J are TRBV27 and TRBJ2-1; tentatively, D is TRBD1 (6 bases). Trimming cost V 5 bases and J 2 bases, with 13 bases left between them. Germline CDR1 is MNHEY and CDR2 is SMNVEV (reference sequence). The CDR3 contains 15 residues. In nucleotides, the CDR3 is TGTGCCAGCAGTGCCAACAGGGACACCTACAATGAGCAGTTCTTC. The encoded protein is CASSANRDTYNEQFF.

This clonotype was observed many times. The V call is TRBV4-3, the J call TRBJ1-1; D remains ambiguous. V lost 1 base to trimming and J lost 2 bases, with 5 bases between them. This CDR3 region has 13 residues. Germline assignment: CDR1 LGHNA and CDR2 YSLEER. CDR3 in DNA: TGCGCCAGCAGCCAAGTGTTTAACACTGAAGCTTTCTTT. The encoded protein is CASSQVFNTEAFF.

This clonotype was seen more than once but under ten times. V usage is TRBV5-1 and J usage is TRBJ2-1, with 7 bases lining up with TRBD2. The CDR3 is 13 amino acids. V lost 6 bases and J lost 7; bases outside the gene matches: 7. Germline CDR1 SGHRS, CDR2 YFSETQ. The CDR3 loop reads CASTALGGNEQFF. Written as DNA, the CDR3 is TGCGCCAGCACCGCCCTGGGGGGGAATGAGCAGTTCTTC.

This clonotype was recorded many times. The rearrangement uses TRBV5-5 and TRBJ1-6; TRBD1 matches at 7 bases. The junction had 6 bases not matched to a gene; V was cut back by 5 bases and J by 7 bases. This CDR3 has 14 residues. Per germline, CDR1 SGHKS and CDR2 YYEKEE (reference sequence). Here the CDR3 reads CASRSGTANSPLHF. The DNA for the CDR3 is TGTGCCAGCAGGTCCGGGACAGCGAATTCACCCCTCCACTTT.

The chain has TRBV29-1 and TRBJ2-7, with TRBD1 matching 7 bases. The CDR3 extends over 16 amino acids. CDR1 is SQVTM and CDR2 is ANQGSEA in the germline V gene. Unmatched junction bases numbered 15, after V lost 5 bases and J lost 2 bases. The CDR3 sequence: CSVLSKDEGQPYEQYF. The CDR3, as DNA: TGCAGCGTTCTTTCTAAGGATGAGGGACAGCCCTACGAGCAGTACTTC.

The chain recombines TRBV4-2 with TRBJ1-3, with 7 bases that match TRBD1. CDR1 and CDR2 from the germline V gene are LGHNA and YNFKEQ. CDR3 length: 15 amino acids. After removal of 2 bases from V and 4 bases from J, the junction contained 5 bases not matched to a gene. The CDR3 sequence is CASSQPGQLGNTIYF. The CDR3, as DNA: TGTGCCAGCAGCCAACCGGGACAGTTGGGAAACACCATATATTTT.

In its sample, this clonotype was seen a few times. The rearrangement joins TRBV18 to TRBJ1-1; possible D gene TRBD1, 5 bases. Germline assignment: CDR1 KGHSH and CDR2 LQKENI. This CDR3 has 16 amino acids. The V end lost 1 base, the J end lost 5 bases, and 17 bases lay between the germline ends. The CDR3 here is CASSPRAPGTRTEAFF. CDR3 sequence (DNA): TGTGCCAGCTCACCACGAGCTCCCGGGACTCGAACTGAAGCTTTCTTT.

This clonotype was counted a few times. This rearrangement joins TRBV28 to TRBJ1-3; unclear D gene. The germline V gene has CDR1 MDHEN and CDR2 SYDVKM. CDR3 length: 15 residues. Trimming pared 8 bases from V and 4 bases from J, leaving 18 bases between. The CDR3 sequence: CASAGVTVTGNTIYF. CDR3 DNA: TGTGCCAGCGCGGGTGTGACGGTTACCGGAAACACCATATATTTT.

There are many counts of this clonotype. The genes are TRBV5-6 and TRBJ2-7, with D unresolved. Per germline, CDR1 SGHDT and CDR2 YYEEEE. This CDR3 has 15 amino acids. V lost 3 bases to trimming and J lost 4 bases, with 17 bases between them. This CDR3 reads CASSSPVWAVYEQYF. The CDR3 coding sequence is TGTGCCAGCAGCTCCCCGGTGTGGGCTGTTTACGAGCAGTACTTC.